The source of this T cell receptor beta chain is a study of PD-L1 blockade in urothelial cancer. Repertoires were generated with immunoSEQ multiplex PCR, while TCRdb's copy carries only in-frame clones and drops some. The sample holds tens of thousands of clones, roughly four fifths seen once. This TCR was recovered from a man in his 70s with urothelial cancer. Sample: PBMCs, taken around atezolizumab (anti-PD-L1) treatment.

CDR3 loop: CASSPNRISNQPQHF. The CDR3 nucleotides are TGTGCCAGCAGTCCCAACAGGATTAGCAATCAGCCCCAGCATTTT. The chain is built from TRBV6-5 and TRBJ1-5; D may be TRBD1 (5 bases). The CDR3 loop spans 15 amino acids. The germline gives CDR1 MNHEY, CDR2 SVGAGI. V dropped 5 bases and J dropped 0 bases, with 11 bases sitting between them.